A single TCR beta chain is shown here with its context. Antigen: not known. This may be a read error: a much more frequent sequence differs by one nucleotide. The CDR3 covers 16 residues. Germline CDR1 and CDR2: SGHTA and FQGNSA. TCR beta VDJ and CDR3 were profiled, and genomic DNA was the template. TCRdb reprocessed the reads with MiXCR, giving one entry per CDR3 protein. This repertoire shows a few hundred thousand distinct CDR3 sequences, approximately 35% found once; its top ten account for more than 0.95%. This sample stems from a study of CD8+CD57+ T cells in acquired aplastic anemia. At the level of the study: CD4+ cells from healthy donors averaged approximately 11 million reads.

Regarding the study as a whole: Patients shared just under 30 CD8+ CDR3 sequences with controls. No significant difference in CD8+ Simpson's diversity was found between patients and controls.

The clonotype originates from a human donor in good health, serving as a control. Sequencing was carried out using sorted CD4+, CD8+, or CD8+CD57+ T cells (not recorded which) from PBMCs. The chain employs TRBV7-2 and TRBJ2-5, with 10 positions matching TRBD1. The CDR3 nucleotides read TGTGCCAGCAGCTCCAGGGGAACCGGGACAGGGGAGACCCTGTACTTC. Amino acid sequence: CASSSRGTGTGETLYF.